The 11 T cell receptor beta chains below all came from one sample that was sequenced in a study of OX40 agonist ivuxolimab in advanced cancers. Assay used: immunoSEQ multiplex PCR; TCRdb lists only in-frame clones, some missing. The sample includes 98,000 or so clones, about 88% of them seen just once. The starting material was CD4+ or CD8+ T cells sorted from blood, obtained in a trial of the OX40 agonist ivuxolimab. These receptors came from an adult with an advanced solid tumor such as melanoma, head and neck, liver or kidney cancer.

The chain is built from TRBV27 and TRBJ2-2; 8 bases agree with TRBD1. The V segment lost 6 bases and the J segment 1 base; nucleotides outside the gene matches: 7. Germline CDR1 reads MNHEY; CDR2 reads SMNVEV (reference sequence). The CDR3 loop spans 16 amino acids. CDR3 region: CASRRNRGLNTGELFF. The CDR3 coding sequence is TGTGCCAGCAGGAGGAACAGGGGGTTGAACACCGGGGAGCTGTTTTTT.

The chain's CDR3 is CASSKRPGQGGYEQYF. CDR3 nucleotides: TGTGCCAGTAGTAAGCGCCCGGGACAGGGAGGTTACGAGCAGTACTTC. The chain couples TRBV19 to TRBJ2-7; 9 nucleotides match TRBD1. The CDR3 contains 16 residues. V was clipped by 4 bases and J by 4 bases; unmatched bases: 11. CDR1 is LNHDA, CDR2 SQIVND, per germline (reference sequence).

This sequence joins TRBV9 and TRBJ1-2; 10 nucleotides align to TRBD1. Germline V CDR1 and CDR2: SGDLS, YYNGEE. The length of the CDR3 is 16 residues. After removal of 4 bases from V and 3 bases from J, the junction contained 9 bases not matched to a gene. For the CDR3, the DNA is TGTGCCAGCAGCCTCCATCCGGGACAGGGGTACTATGGCTACACCTTC. Its protein product is CASSLHPGQGYYGYTF.

This chain links TRBV6-1 with TRBJ1-1; no definite D call. Trimming stripped 9 bases from V and 1 base from J, with 12 bases between. In germline, CDR1 is MNHNS, CDR2 SASEGT. The CDR3 contains 13 residues. CDR3 coding DNA: TGTGCCAGTCAGTGGGGTTGGAACACTGAAGCTTTCTTT. This sequence encodes CASQWGWNTEAFF.

The chain combines TRBV5-1 with TRBJ1-5; perhaps TRBD1 as D (6 bases). The CDR3 is 15 residues long. Looked up from germline, CDR1 is SGHRS and CDR2 is YFSETQ. V was clipped by 1 base and J by 0 bases, with 8 bases between them. The CDR3 loop is CASSLTGLSNQPQHF. DNA for the CDR3: TGCGCCAGCAGCTTGACAGGGCTTAGCAATCAGCCCCAGCATTTT.

CDR3: CASSRDHSYEQYF. CDR3 DNA sequence: TGCGCCAGCAGCCGGGACCATTCCTACGAGCAGTACTTC. This chain uses TRBV10-2 with TRBJ2-7; either TRBD1 or TRBD2 may supply D (5 bases each). This CDR3 region has 13 residues. V lost 6 bases to trimming and J lost 1 base, with 10 bases between them. From germline, CDR1 is WSHSY and CDR2 SAAADI.

The chain couples TRBV7-6 to TRBJ2-1, with D hard to call. This CDR3 is 12 amino acids long. Trimming removed 4 bases at V and 4 bases at J, with 5 bases between. CDR1 is SGHVS and CDR2 is FNYEAQ in the germline V gene. The CDR3 region has the DNA TGTGCCAGCAGCTCCCGGTACAATGAGCAGTTCTTC. It translates to CASSSRYNEQFF.

CDR3 DNA: TGTGCCAGCAGCGCCTGGGACAGGGAGGCTGGCTACACCTTC. This sequence encodes CASSAWDREAGYTF. The chain employs TRBV7-9 and TRBJ1-2, with TRBD1 matching 9 bases. This CDR3 comprises 14 residues. Germline CDR1 and CDR2: SEHNR and FQNEAQ (reference sequence). With 5 bases clipped from V and 7 bases from J, the junction kept 8 bases outside the gene matches. Based on the CDR3 plus reference TRBV7-9 and TRBJ1-2, the full variable domain is DTGVSQNPRHKITKRGQNVTFRCDPISEHNRLYWYRQTLGQGPEFLTYFQNEAQLEKSRLLSDRFSAERPKGSFSTLEIQRTEQGDSAMYLCASSAWDREAGYTFGSGTRLTVV.

The gene calls are TRBV6-5 and TRBJ1-2, with D possibly matching TRBD1 (5 bases). This CDR3 comprises 13 residues. V was pared by 2 bases and J by 8 bases, with 12 bases between. Germline-derived CDR1 and CDR2 are MNHEY and SVGAGI. The DNA of the CDR3 is TGTGCCAGCAGTTACCCGAGGGGTTACGGCTACACCTTC. This encodes CASSYPRGYGYTF.

The chain is built from TRBV6-5 and TRBJ1-3, with no clear D. Trimming shortened V by 8 bases and J by 0 bases, and 11 bases separated the two germline ends. The germline V gene encodes CDR1 MNHEY and CDR2 SVGAGI. The CDR3 totals 14 residues. The CDR3 protein is CASRRAHSGNTIYF. The CDR3 nucleotides are TGTGCCAGCCGCCGGGCCCACTCTGGAAACACCATATATTTT.

This clone has only one observation. The CDR3 loop is CSAGHRINSYEQYF. For the CDR3, the DNA is TGCAGCGCCGGACACCGAATCAACTCCTACGAGCAGTACTTC. V usage is TRBV29-1 and J usage is TRBJ2-7; tentatively, D is TRBD1 (5 bases). Germline V lookup: CDR1 SQVTM, CDR2 ANQGSEA. The CDR3 extends over 14 amino acids. Trimming left V 7 bases short and J 0 bases short, with 16 bases between.